A single sample gave rise to the 9 T cell receptor beta chains below, sequenced in a study of post-analysis software for immune sequencing data. Presence of unique molecular identifiers characterized the TCR beta cDNA libraries. TCRdb itself ran the PCR reads through MiXCR, one entry per CDR3 protein. The table lists hundreds of thousands of distinct CDR3 sequences, 59% of them singletons, with around 10% in the top ten. Findings and caveats of the study: Patients had higher frequencies than controls of about 5 TRBV segments, including TRBV5-6, TRBV5-1 and TRBV20-1.

Antigen specificity for these receptors is unknown. Source material: blood. The source is a girl under 10 years old with multiple sclerosis.

The table lists this clonotype with a few counts. The chain carries TRBV20-1 and TRBJ2-1; D is undetermined. The CDR3 runs to 14 residues. CDR1 is DFQATT, CDR2 SNEGSKA, per germline (reference sequence). V shed 2 bases and J shed 3 bases, with 11 bases lying between them. The CDR3, as DNA: TGCAGTGCTAGACACGGGTTGAACTACAATGAGCAGTTCTTC. Amino acid sequence: CSARHGLNYNEQFF.

The chain has TRBV11-2 and TRBJ1-2; TRBD1 is a possible D gene (6 bases). The CDR3 contains 14 residues. Germline loops: CDR1 SGHAT, CDR2 FQNNGV. V lost 5 bases and J 7 bases, leaving 17 bases between the germline ends. CDR3 DNA: TGTGCCAGCAGCCAACAAACAGGGATCGGTGGCTACACCTTC. Amino acid sequence: CASSQQTGIGGYTF.

V usage is TRBV3-1 and J usage is TRBJ2-1; 10 bases are a match to TRBD2. Unmatched junction bases numbered 4, after V lost 1 base and J lost 4 bases. This CDR3 has 16 residues. Germline CDR1 is LGHDT and CDR2 is YNNKEL (reference sequence). The CDR3 reads CASSQVTSGVYNEQFF. Here the CDR3 DNA reads TGTGCCAGCAGCCAAGTAACTAGCGGGGTTTACAATGAGCAGTTCTTC.

The V call is TRBV2, the J call TRBJ1-5; the D is unclear. This CDR3 comprises 13 residues. The V and J ends lost 7 bases and 7 bases respectively, with 14 bases between them. The germline V gene has CDR1 SNHLY and CDR2 FYNNEI. The CDR3 DNA follows: TGTGCCAGCAACGGTCGGGGTTTCCAGCCCCAGCATTTT. It encodes CASNGRGFQPQHF.

This clonotype was counted only a few times. The genes are TRBV20-1 and TRBJ1-4, with no clear D. V dropped 2 bases and J dropped 0 bases, with 7 bases sitting between them. From germline, CDR1 is DFQATT and CDR2 SNEGSKA (reference sequence). The CDR3 runs 14 residues. In DNA, the CDR3 is TGCAGTGCTAGACGCATTGCAACTAATGAAAAACTGTTTTTT. This sequence encodes CSARRIATNEKLFF.

The rearrangement uses TRBV7-9 and TRBJ2-7; 9 bases match TRBD1. Trimming removed 5 bases from V and 4 bases from J; junction bases left unmatched: 9. Germline loops: CDR1 SEHNR, CDR2 FQNEAQ (reference sequence). CDR3 length: 15 amino acids. The CDR3 region has the DNA TGTGCCAGCAGCCCCGGGGACGGGACAGGGTACGAGCAGTACTTC. The encoded protein is CASSPGDGTGYEQYF.

The chain combines TRBV10-1 with TRBJ2-1, with D tentatively TRBD2 (5 bases). Germline V gene sequence: CDR1 WNHNN, CDR2 SYGVQD (reference sequence). V was trimmed by 8 bases and J by 9 bases, leaving 8 bases between them. This CDR3 comprises 10 residues. CDR3 in DNA: TGCGCCAGCCCCCGGGGTGAGCAGTTCTTC. Amino acid sequence: CASPRGEQFF.

This clonotype was recorded only once. The rearrangement links TRBV20-1 to TRBJ1-2; TRBD1 matches 11 bases. Per the germline V gene, CDR1 is DFQATT and CDR2 is SNEGSKA (reference sequence). This CDR3 spans 15 amino acids. The V and J ends lost 0 bases and 4 bases, in that order; junction bases with no gene match: 4. The CDR3 protein is CSARDRDRGIYGYTF. The DNA of the CDR3 is TGCAGTGCTAGAGATAGGGACAGGGGGATCTATGGCTACACCTTC.

The rearrangement links TRBV7-2 to TRBJ2-1, with 8 bases lining up with TRBD2. This CDR3 has 19 residues. CDR1 and CDR2 from the germline V gene are SGHTA and FQGNSA. V lost 8 bases to trimming and J lost 3 bases; unmatched junction nucleotides: 21. CDR3 bases: TGTGCCAGCTTAAAACGGGGGGGCCTTTTTCGGACCCACTACAATGAGCAGTTCTTC. It codes for CASLKRGGLFRTHYNEQFF.